This T cell receptor (beta chain) emerged from a study of T cells after yellow fever vaccination. Overall study context: For low cell numbers, libraries were made with SMART-Seq v4 Ultra Low Input.

TCRdb independently ran MiXCR on the 5' RACE reads; one entry per CDR3 protein. Of around 310,000 distinct CDR3 sequences listed, approximately 9% are singletons. This clonotype was counted between two and nine times. The ends were cut back, 0 bases at V and 0 bases at J, with 12 bases in the middle. From germline, CDR1 is SGHNT and CDR2 YYREEE (reference sequence). There are 16 residues in the CDR3. The TCR was taken from a man between 18 and 35 years old who received the YFV17D yellow fever vaccine. Sequenced material: PBMCs, taken on the day of the first yellow fever vaccination. This chain connects TRBV5-4 to TRBJ2-5, with D possibly TRBD1 on 5 matching bases. The CDR3 spells CASSLGGARYQETQYF. As DNA, the CDR3 is TGTGCCAGCAGCTTGGGTGGGGCTCGGTACCAAGAGACCCAGTACTTC.